This T cell receptor (beta chain) was documented in a study of T cell repertoires in cytomegalovirus infection. Overall study context: Shared public TCR beta signatures pointed to both CMV infection and a matching HLA type.

TCRdb reprocessed the reads via MiXCR and lists one record per CDR3 protein. The sample consists of more than 500,000 distinct CDR3 sequences, more than 15% of them appearing once. This clonotype showed up many times. CDR1 is SGHTA, CDR2 FQGNSA, per germline. J gave up 6 bases and V 1 base, and 7 bases lay outside the gene matches. This CDR3 contains 15 residues. V is TRBV7-2 and J is TRBJ2-3; TRBD2 matches 7 bases. Input material: CD8+ T cells from PBMCs. This TCR was sampled from a human donor in good health (CMV status not recorded). Some clones in this sample may be carry-over from other donors' samples. DNA of the CDR3: TGTGCCAGCAGCTTAGTGGGCGGGAGATCGGATACGCAGTATTTT. Amino acids: CASSLVGGRSDTQYF.